The source of this T cell receptor beta chain is a study of CD8+ T cells in alopecia areata listed by TCRdb under 2018. With respect to the entire study: In both human patients and the C3H/HeJ mouse model, the study applied high-throughput TCRbeta sequencing to look at T cell clonal expansion in alopecia areata. Scalp clonality was compared across normal scalp (n=4), patchy alopecia areata scalp (n=8), and alopecia totalis/universalis scalp (n=8). Scalp tissue and sorted CD4+ and CD8+ peripheral blood T cells from patchy and totalis/universalis alopecia areata patients and from healthy controls were covered by human TCRbeta sequencing. Amplification of TCRbeta CDR3 regions was done by immunoSEQ multiplex PCR using 35 Vbeta forward primers and 13 Jbeta reverse primers. The RNA source kit depended on sample type: the PAXgene miRNA kit for fixed scalp, the miRNeasy kit for PBMCs, and the RNeasy kit for mouse skin. The paper as a whole reports these results and caveats: Compared with normal scalp, lesional scalp, particularly in alopecia totalis/universalis, had higher clonality and more expanded CD8+ clones, which suggests antigenic drive. Shared TCR sequences between patients were less evident than in mice, which may be partly attributable to HLA diversity in the patient population. Unlike mouse skin, which is dominated by gammadelta T cells, normal human skin has resident alphabeta T cells that are also sequenced, and this complicates analysis of the scalp TCR repertoire.

Receptor amplification or capture employed the immunoSEQ multiplex PCR assay. To provide template for TCR sequencing, every sample had RNA extracted and reverse transcribed into cDNA. First-strand cDNA was synthesized with SuperScript III using a 2:1 mix of oligo-dT and random hexamers. A synthetic immune receptor repertoire was used to assess amplification bias, and residual bias was removed computationally. Per the authors' processing: After raw reads were preprocessed to remove errors, the CDR3 was defined following IMGT conventions as running from the conserved cysteine to phenylalanine. Clonality was computed as 1 minus the Shannon entropy, with the entropy normalized by log2 of the number of productive unique TCRs. CD4 or CD8 identity of scalp clones was inferred by cross-referencing scalp TCRbeta sequences with sorted blood CD4 and CD8 repertoires. TCRdb stores this immuneACCESS table with in-frame sequences only. Part of the clones is absent; in the studies checked, under half of the shortfall reflects unresolved V genes, and no reason is known for the rest. V and J calls and clone size are those listed in that table; D and trimming were worked out from the DNA. Here the sample has 50,000 to 80,000 clones; 40% to 50% occur a single time. Roughly half of the sample is held by the ten biggest clonotypes.

Peripheral blood and lesional scalp punch biopsies were obtained from patients with alopecia areata. PBMCs were separated by density centrifugation and stained for CD3, CD4 and CD8, after which CD4+ and CD8+ T cells were sorted on a FACSAria. Alopecia areata patients who were not treated were recruited through a multicenter biomarker study. In roughly five patients from the biomarker study, the blood CD8+ T cells went through an additional sort into NKG2D-low and NKG2D-high fractions. The CDR3 covers 15 residues, taking in both the cysteine and the phenylalanine. The CDR3 DNA has 45 bases and is translated from base 1. V has 5 bases trimmed and J has 3 bases trimmed; junction bases matching no gene number 4. For CDR1 and CDR2, the germline V gene lists MDHEN and SYDVKM. A few counts support this clone. No cognate antigen has been identified for it. Base quality data are lacking; no much larger clone is found one base away.

Sequencing was done on a sample of NKG2D-low CD8+ T cells sorted from blood. The sample's cell subset or site label, decoded: sorted CD8+ NKG2D-low blood T cells. This chain joins TRBV28 to TRBJ2-2; 9 junctional bases match TRBD1. This clonotype was obtained from a human donor with alopecia areata. The nucleotide sequence reads as follows: TGTGCCAGCAGTGGACAGGGGACTCACACCGGGGAGCTGTTTTTT. It encodes CASSGQGTHTGELFF.